The source of this T cell receptor beta chain is a study of T-cell memory formation after mild COVID-19. CDR3 length: 15 amino acids. V was clipped by 0 bases and J by 5 bases, with 11 bases between them. The germline CDR1 and CDR2 sequences are SGHRS and YFSETQ. This clonotype was detected many times. In TCRdb, the 5' RACE reads were re-called with MiXCR into one record per CDR3 protein. The sample lists some 340,000 distinct CDR3 sequences, 10% to 15% occurring once. The specimen sequenced was PBMCs or a T cell subset sorted from them (not recorded which). The TCR originated in a man between 18 and 29 years old who had mild COVID-19 (a few samples of this study predate the infection). Cell type and time point are not known. This chain uses TRBV5-1 with TRBJ2-2; D possibly matches TRBD1 or TRBD2 (6 bases each). CDR3 nucleotides: TGCGCCAGCAGCTTGGTCCGGGGGCCGACCGGGGAGCTGTTTTTT. This sequence encodes CASSLVRGPTGELFF.